A selection of T cell receptor beta chains follows, all from one sample in a study of identical twins. TCRdb reanalysed the 5' RACE reads using MiXCR and keeps one entry per CDR3 protein. The sample records around 220,000 distinct CDR3 sequences, about an eighth being singletons. The sample was memory (CD45RO+) T cells sorted from blood. These receptors came from a woman aged 18-29 years in good health. Each CDR3 is given with its conserved first and last residue. Each record gives: clone size, J gene, V gene, D gene, CDR3 DNA, CDR3 protein. A D gene is named only where the DNA matches it firmly. Some rows have no size entry. The others give once, few or many, or a class for an expanded clone.

size: many
J: TRBJ2-3
V: TRBV5-1
D: TRBD2
DNA: TGCGCCAGCAGCTCCGTGAGACTAGCGGGGGGGTTGGATACGCAGTATTTT
CDR3: CASSSVRLAGGLDTQYF

size: few
J: TRBJ1-2
V: TRBV20-1
D: -
DNA: TGCAGTGCCCCGACAGTTAACTATGGCTACACCTTC
CDR3: CSAPTVNYGYTF

size: -
J: TRBJ1-5
V: TRBV12-3/TRBV12-4
D: -
DNA: TGTGCCAGCAGCCCAGCTAGGGGCGATCAGCCCCAGCATTTT
CDR3: CASSPARGDQPQHF

size: few
J: TRBJ2-6
V: TRBV27
D: -
DNA: TGTGCCAGCAGTCCGGTGAGGGGGGCCAACGTCCTGACTTTC
CDR3: CASSPVRGANVLTF

size: few
J: TRBJ2-7
V: TRBV5-4
D: -
DNA: TGTGCCAGCAGCAAGGACTGGGAGTACCACGAGCAGTACTTC
CDR3: CASSKDWEYHEQYF

size: many
J: TRBJ1-1
V: TRBV11-2
D: -
DNA: TGTGCCAGCAGCTTAGATCCGGCCTCATCTGCTTTCTTT
CDR3: CASSLDPASSAFF

size: -
J: TRBJ2-5
V: TRBV27
D: -
DNA: TGTGCCAGCAGTTTAGAACAGCATGCAGAGACCCAGTACTTC
CDR3: CASSLEQHAETQYF

size: few
J: TRBJ2-1
V: TRBV12-5
D: TRBD2
DNA: TGTGCTAGTGGTCCAGGACTAGCGGGAGCTCACAATGAGCAGTTCTTC
CDR3: CASGPGLAGAHNEQFF

size: -
J: TRBJ2-3
V: TRBV5-5
D: TRBD2
DNA: TGTGCCGCCAGCGTATCGGGAGGTACAGATACGCAGTATTTT
CDR3: CAASVSGGTDTQYF

size: few
J: TRBJ2-3
V: TRBV5-5
D: TRBD2
DNA: TGTGCCAGCAGCTTGCGCCTAGCGGGGGCCCACACAGATACGCAGTATTTT
CDR3: CASSLRLAGAHTDTQYF

size: few
J: TRBJ1-5
V: TRBV5-1
D: TRBD1
DNA: TGCGCCAGCAGCTTTGGGGACAGGGATAATCAGCCCCAGCATTTT
CDR3: CASSFGDRDNQPQHF

size: -
J: TRBJ2-7
V: TRBV27
D: -
DNA: TGTGCCAGCAGTTTATGGCCAGTCGACTACGAGCAGTACTTC
CDR3: CASSLWPVDYEQYF

size: -
J: TRBJ1-1
V: TRBV20-1
D: -
DNA: TGCAGTGCTAAGGGGCTCCACCCGAACACTGAAGCTTTCTTT
CDR3: CSAKGLHPNTEAFF

size: -
J: TRBJ2-5
V: TRBV19
D: -
DNA: TGTGCCAGTAGTCGCCCGTCTTCGGAGACCCAGTACTTC
CDR3: CASSRPSSETQYF

size: few
J: TRBJ2-5
V: TRBV7-7
D: -
DNA: TGTGCTAGCAGCTCCGAGATTATTGGGACCCAGTACTTC
CDR3: CASSSEIIGTQYF

size: few
J: TRBJ2-1
V: TRBV20-1
D: TRBD2
DNA: TGCAGTGCTAGACCCCCAGAGCGGGAGGGCCAGTTCTTC
CDR3: CSARPPEREGQFF

size: -
J: TRBJ2-7
V: TRBV7-2
D: -
DNA: TGTGCCAGCAGCTTTCAGGAGGGGGTCTTCTACGAGCAGTACTTC
CDR3: CASSFQEGVFYEQYF

size: few
J: TRBJ1-4
V: TRBV5-1
D: -
DNA: TGCGCCAGCAGCGGGACGGGACAAACTAATGAAAAACTGTTTTTT
CDR3: CASSGTGQTNEKLFF

size: few
J: TRBJ2-5
V: TRBV6-6
D: TRBD1
DNA: TGTGCCAGCAGTTACGACAGGGAAATCTTTTTC
CDR3: CASSYDREIFF

size: -
J: TRBJ2-1
V: TRBV20-1
D: TRBD2
DNA: TGCTGTGCTAGACTCGTAGCGGGAAGTTCCTACAATGAGCAGTTCTTC
CDR3: CCARLVAGSSYNEQFF

size: few
J: TRBJ2-5
V: TRBV24-1
D: TRBD2
DNA: TGTGCCACCATTACGACTAGCGGAAGAAAAGAGACCCAGTACTTC
CDR3: CATITTSGRKETQYF

size: many
J: TRBJ2-3
V: TRBV9
D: TRBD2
DNA: TGTGCCAGCAGTCCAAAACCGGGACTAGCGGGGGGAGATACGCAGTATTTT
CDR3: CASSPKPGLAGGDTQYF

size: -
J: TRBJ2-1
V: TRBV11-2
D: -
DNA: TGTGCCAGCAGCTTAGTCTTGGGTCTGGAGCAGTTCTTC
CDR3: CASSLVLGLEQFF

size: few
J: TRBJ2-5
V: TRBV20-1
D: -
DNA: TGCAGTGCTGGGGCCTCAGAGACCCAGTACTTC
CDR3: CSAGASETQYF

size: few
J: TRBJ2-2
V: TRBV5-1
D: -
DNA: TGCGCCAGCAGCTTGCAGGTAGCGAACACCGGGGAGCTGTTTTTT
CDR3: CASSLQVANTGELFF

size: -
J: TRBJ2-5
V: TRBV15
D: -
DNA: TGTGCCACCAGCAGAGATTTCTTATACGACCAGTACTTC
CDR3: CATSRDFLYDQYF

size: -
J: TRBJ2-5
V: TRBV20-1
D: -
DNA: TGCAGTGCTAGAGGGCCCATGAGGGGGACCCAGTACTTC
CDR3: CSARGPMRGTQYF

size: -
J: TRBJ1-4
V: TRBV15
D: -
DNA: TGTGCCACCAGCAGAGATCCCGCGGCGGAAGAAAAACTGTTTTTT
CDR3: CATSRDPAAEEKLFF

size: few
J: TRBJ2-3
V: TRBV9
D: -
DNA: TGTGCCAGCAGCGTATTTCCCGGGGTAGACCCACCTAGCACAGATACGCAGTATTTT
CDR3: CASSVFPGVDPPSTDTQYF

size: few
J: TRBJ1-2
V: TRBV10-3
D: -
DNA: TGTGCCATCAGTGAAGCTAACAGGGTCTCTGGCTACACCTTC
CDR3: CAISEANRVSGYTF

size: -
J: TRBJ2-3
V: TRBV7-2
D: -
DNA: TGTGCCAGCAGCAAGGGACTCAGCCTTAGCACAGATACGCAGTATTTT
CDR3: CASSKGLSLSTDTQYF

size: -
J: TRBJ2-2
V: TRBV3-1
D: TRBD2
DNA: TGTGCCAGCAGCCAGTTAGCGGGGGGAAATACCGGGGAGCTGTTTTTT
CDR3: CASSQLAGGNTGELFF

size: -
J: TRBJ2-7
V: TRBV7-6
D: TRBD1
DNA: TGTGCCAGCAGTCCGAACCGGGACAGGGTGCACTTC
CDR3: CASSPNRDRVHF

size: few
J: TRBJ2-7
V: TRBV5-1
D: -
DNA: TGCGCCAGCAGCTTGGTCCCCGGGGATTCGGGCGAGCAGTACTTC
CDR3: CASSLVPGDSGEQYF

size: many
J: TRBJ2-3
V: TRBV5-1
D: -
DNA: TGCGCCAGCAGCTTGGCTCTGGGATTCCTCACAGATACGCAGTATTTT
CDR3: CASSLALGFLTDTQYF

size: -
J: TRBJ2-1
V: TRBV5-1
D: -
DNA: TGCGCCAGCGCCTCCGGGACCGGGGGGCGAGGTGAGCAGTTCTTC
CDR3: CASASGTGGRGEQFF

size: few
J: TRBJ2-5
V: TRBV5-1
D: -
DNA: TGCGCCAGCAGCAACGGGGGTGCACCCGTCGTAGAGACCCAGTACTTC
CDR3: CASSNGGAPVVETQYF

size: -
J: TRBJ2-5
V: TRBV24-1
D: TRBD2
DNA: TGTGCCACCAGTGACACGGGACTAGCTGGAGAAGAGACCCAGTACTTC
CDR3: CATSDTGLAGEETQYF

size: -
J: TRBJ1-1
V: TRBV4-3
D: -
DNA: TGCGCCAGCAGCCAAGATAGGGGCCGAGGGGAAGCTTTCTTT
CDR3: CASSQDRGRGEAFF

size: -
J: TRBJ2-1
V: TRBV6-5
D: -
DNA: TGTGCCAGCAGTGCGCAAGATGAGCAGTTCTTC
CDR3: CASSAQDEQFF

size: -
J: TRBJ2-2
V: TRBV7-8
D: TRBD1
DNA: TGTGCCAGCAGAGGGACAGGCCTCACCGGGGAGCTGTTTTTT
CDR3: CASRGTGLTGELFF

size: -
J: TRBJ1-2
V: TRBV27
D: -
DNA: TGTGCCAGCCGCTGGACAGCCGACTATGGCTACACCTTC
CDR3: CASRWTADYGYTF

size: once
J: TRBJ2-1
V: TRBV24-1
D: -
DNA: TGTGCCACCAGTGATTTAGGTAGGAATGAGCAGTTCTTC
CDR3: CATSDLGRNEQFF